This T cell receptor beta chain was sequenced in a study of T cells in Graves' hyperthyroidism and ophthalmopathy. Overall study findings and caveats: Most expanded thyroid clonotypes above 0.001 also appeared in blood.

To note about this clonotype: The antigen is unknown.

V gave up 0 bases and J gave up 5 bases; unmatched junction bases: 4. The CDR3 is made up of 15 amino acids. The V gene's germline CDR1 is WNHNN and CDR2 SYGVQD (reference sequence). Authors of the study amplified TCR beta CDR3 regions from RNA transcripts. An initial round of RT-PCR targeting the TCR CDR3 relied on the HTBI primer set. TCRdb ran MiXCR on the multiplex PCR reads and lists one entry per CDR3 protein. This table has about 560,000 distinct CDR3 sequences, 16% appearing once. The sequence was collected from a young woman with Graves' hyperthyroidism. The chain has TRBV10-1 and TRBJ1-3, with TRBD1 matching over 7 bases. Material: blood. CDR3 residues: CASSESGGERNTIYF. Written as DNA, the CDR3 is TGCGCCAGCAGTGAGTCAGGGGGCGAGAGAAACACCATATATTTT.